This T cell receptor (beta chain) was recorded in a study of circulating CD8 cells and anti-PD-1 response in melanoma. Study-level information: Complete or partial response defined responders; stable or progressive disease, non-responders. General observations from the study: Patients included both untreated and previously treated individuals. Subset repertoires were largely private at M1, with under 7% shared. Diversity ranked highest in DNEG and lowest in TIGIT subsets.

Trimming pared 2 bases from V and 8 bases from J, leaving 10 bases between. CDR3 size: 12 residues. The germline V gene encodes CDR1 SQVTM and CDR2 ANQGSEA. TCR libraries were prepared from approximately 15 ng of total RNA with the QIAseq Immune Repertoire TCR panel. MiXCR, run by TCRdb on the reads, gives a single entry per CDR3 protein. The sample lists 450 to 500 distinct CDR3 sequences, 7.5% to 9% occurring once. By sample fraction, this clonotype is large. Its specificity is unknown. Four subsets defined by PD-1 and/or TIGIT were sorted from live CD3+CD8+TCRalphabeta+ cells. The rearrangement joins TRBV29-1 to TRBJ2-1; a possible D gene is TRBD2 (5 bases). The input for sequencing was CD8+ T cells from PBMCs, taken at baseline or after one month of anti-PD-1 therapy (not recorded which). The origin of this receptor is a human donor with melanoma. The CDR3 protein is CSVENGIDEQFF. CDR3 DNA sequence: TGCAGCGTTGAAAACGGGATCGATGAGCAGTTCTTC.